This TCR beta chain was found in a study of T-cell reconstitution after alpha-beta-depleted transplantation in children (dated by TCRdb to 2016 to 2017). A note on the overall study: T-cell immune reconstitution after TCRalphabeta/CD19-depleted allogeneic hematopoietic cell transplantation in children was quantitatively tracked in the study by means of TCR repertoire profiling.

The library was made by PCR. The sequencer listed for this sample is Illumina HiSeq 2500. TCR library preparation used molecular barcoding, with unique molecular identifiers applied to normalize quantification of the TCRbeta repertoire. TCRdb cleaned the public reads at Q25 with fastp, built clones with MiXCR and kept in-frame beta chains. Duplicate CDR3 protein sequences are folded into a single record with the most common DNA and genes. The sample table contains a few hundred thousand distinct CDR3 sequences; only one count was recorded for over 9% of them. The ten biggest clones cover roughly 2.5% of the sample. For this clonotype: The target of this receptor is not known. No base quality values were provided; no much bigger clone lies one nucleotide off.

There are 15 amino acids in the CDR3, from cysteine to phenylalanine inclusive. Only the CDR3 part of the read is kept: 45 bases, read in frame from the first base. CDR1 SEHNR and CDR2 FQNEAQ are derived from the germline V gene (reference sequence). V is pruned by 7 bases and J by 7 bases, leaving 12 bases of the junction without a gene match. This TCR was recovered from a human donor who donated a stem cell graft to a child with acute lymphoblastic leukemia. The receptor chain draws on TRBV7-9 and TRBJ1-4, with 7 junctional bases fitting TRBD1. The source was PBMCs from the stem cell graft donor, collected from the stem cell graft. The CDR3 here reads CASTSQGGATEKLFF. In nucleotide form, the sequence is TGTGCCAGCACCTCCCAGGGGGGGGCGACTGAAAAACTGTTTTTT.